Below are 21 T cell receptor beta chains sequenced from a single sample in a study of control samples from healthy donors and cancer patients. The repertoire was sequenced with immunoSEQ multiplex PCR; TCRdb's copy has only in-frame clones and lacks some. The top ten hold 7.8% of the sample, which has roughly 120,000 clones, 90% to 95% seen once. The specimen was blood. The receptor set was obtained from a woman aged 18-35 years in good health.

The V and J genes are TRBV7-3 and TRBJ2-3, with 9 bases matching TRBD2. Germline assignment: CDR1 SGHTA and CDR2 FQGTGA. Trimming at V came to 3 bases and at J to 5 bases, leaving 6 bases not matched to a gene. CDR3 size: 15 residues. In DNA form, the CDR3 reads TGTGCCAGCAGCTTGGGACTAGCTATTGGAGATACGCAGTATTTT. Amino acid sequence: CASSLGLAIGDTQYF. The full variable domain, in which reference TRBV7-3 and TRBJ2-3 provide the parts outside the CDR3, is GAGVSQTPSNKVTEKGKYVELRCDPISGHTALYWYRQSLGQGPEFLIYFQGTGAADDSGLPNDRFFAVRPEGSVSTLKIQRTERGDSAVYLCASSLGLAIGDTQYFGPGTRLTVL.

V is TRBV28 and J is TRBJ2-5, with TRBD2 matching 9 bases. Germline values: CDR1 MDHEN, CDR2 SYDVKM. V was pared by 6 bases and J by 4 bases, with 6 bases of the junction left unmatched. The CDR3 extends over 14 amino acids. As DNA, the CDR3 is TGTGCCAGCAGACTAGCGGGTGGTGGAGAGACCCAGTACTTC. Translating it yields CASRLAGGGETQYF.

V usage is TRBV28 and J usage is TRBJ2-1; D unresolved. The CDR3 runs 14 residues. Germline CDR1 reads MDHEN; CDR2 reads SYDVKM. Trimming removed 6 bases at V and 7 bases at J, with 16 bases between. The CDR3, as DNA: TGTGCCAGCAGCCGCCCTCCGTTAGGGAATGAGCAGTTCTTC. This translates into CASSRPPLGNEQFF.

This chain uses TRBV10-3 with TRBJ1-1, with no clear D. V was clipped by 3 bases and J by 1 base, with 9 bases between them. The CDR3 spans 14 residues. Looked up from germline, CDR1 is ENHRY and CDR2 is SYGVKD. DNA of the CDR3: TGTGCCATCAGTGATTCGTTTACGAACACTGAAGCTTTCTTT. Its protein product is CAISDSFTNTEAFF.

The V gene is TRBV5-5, the J gene TRBJ2-7; no reliable D call. Between the trimmed V and J ends, which lost 5 bases and 0 bases, there was a span of 9 bases. The CDR3 extends over 13 amino acids. The germline V gene has CDR1 SGHKS and CDR2 YYEKEE (reference sequence). The CDR3: CASRTFGSYEQYF. CDR3 coding DNA: TGTGCCAGCAGGACGTTCGGCTCCTACGAGCAGTACTTC.

This chain links TRBV11-1 with TRBJ2-5; no firm D call. The V end lost 5 bases, the J end lost 2 bases, and 12 bases lay between the germline ends. CDR1 SGHAT and CDR2 FQDESV come from the germline V gene (reference sequence). The CDR3 sequence is 14 residues long. CDR3 residues: CASSPSPAQETQYF. The CDR3 coding sequence is TGTGCCAGCAGCCCATCGCCAGCGCAAGAGACCCAGTACTTC.

V usage is TRBV24-1 and J usage is TRBJ2-3; 12 positions agree with TRBD2. This CDR3 spans 17 amino acids. The V segment lost 3 bases and the J segment 2 bases; nucleotides outside the gene matches: 5. Germline assignment: CDR1 KGHDR and CDR2 SFDVKD. For the CDR3, the DNA is TGTGCCACCAGTGATCTTGGACTAGCGGGAAACACAGATACGCAGTATTTT. Its protein is CATSDLGLAGNTDTQYF.

The chain links TRBV29-1 to TRBJ2-7; D perhaps matches TRBD2 (5 bases). Trimming cost V 5 bases and J 2 bases, with 19 bases left between them. The CDR3 has 15 amino acids. Germline V gene data show CDR1 as SQVTM and CDR2 as ANQGSEA. CDR3 nucleotide sequence: TGCAGCGTTCCCGAGGACGAGGGTGGGCCCTACGAGCAGTACTTC. Translation: CSVPEDEGGPYEQYF.

This clone was observed a single time. The rearrangement joins TRBV30 to TRBJ1-1; 10 nucleotides align to TRBD1. The CDR3 consists of 17 residues. With V trimmed by 2 bases and J by 2 bases, 11 bases remained unmatched. From germline, CDR1 is GTSNPN and CDR2 SVGIG (reference sequence). The CDR3 sequence: CAWSRDRGLGANTEAFF. The CDR3 coding sequence is TGTGCCTGGAGTCGAGACAGGGGGCTCGGGGCAAACACTGAAGCTTTCTTT.

This clone was seen once. This CDR3 is also generated by other DNA sequences in the sample. The CDR3 DNA sequence: TGTGCCAGCAGCTTAGGGCGTGGGGGGGCCGGGGAGCTGTTTTTT. Residues: CASSLGRGGAGELFF. V usage is TRBV7-2 and J usage is TRBJ2-2, with 7 bases aligning to TRBD2. CDR3 length: 15 residues. Germline CDR1 SGHTA, CDR2 FQGNSA. V shed 1 base and J 6 bases; nucleotides not matched to a gene: 5.

J is TRBJ2-5 and V is TRBV28; TRBD2 agrees at 13 bases. V lost 2 bases, J lost 5 bases, and 8 bases stayed unmatched. Germline V gives CDR1 MDHEN, CDR2 SYDVKM. This CDR3 contains 17 residues. The CDR3 DNA sequence: TGTGCCAGCAGTTTAAAGTGGACTAGCGGGAGCGGTGAGACCCAGTACTTC. Translating gives CASSLKWTSGSGETQYF.

The V and J genes are TRBV7-8 and TRBJ2-2; D is uncertain. The CDR3 covers 16 residues. The germline V and J ends were trimmed by 5 bases and 0 bases, with 13 bases remaining between them. The germline V gene has CDR1 SGHVS and CDR2 FQNEAQ. The DNA for the CDR3 is TGTGCCAGCAGCCCGCGTCAGGACCCGAACACCGGGGAGCTGTTTTTT. Residues: CASSPRQDPNTGELFF.

The chain is built from TRBV5-1 and TRBJ2-1; D is possibly TRBD2 (5 bases). V lost 3 bases and J 2 bases, leaving 12 bases between the germline ends. CDR1 and CDR2 (germline): SGHRS, YFSETQ. CDR3 length: 15 amino acids. The CDR3 nucleotides read TGCGCCAGCAGCTCACTAGGGTCCCCCTACAATGAGCAGTTCTTC. Translated, it gives CASSSLGSPYNEQFF.

This CDR3 reads CASIPFTGELFF. For the CDR3, the DNA is TGTGCCAGCATCCCATTCACCGGGGAGCTGTTTTTT. The genes are TRBV7-9 and TRBJ2-2; D not resolved. The V end was cut by 7 bases, the J end by 4 bases, with 7 bases between. Germline values: CDR1 SEHNR, CDR2 FQNEAQ (reference sequence). The CDR3 consists of 12 residues.

This chain connects TRBV27 to TRBJ2-7; D gene ambiguous. V shed 6 bases and J shed 4 bases, with 10 bases lying between them. This CDR3 has 12 amino acids. Germline assignment: CDR1 MNHEY and CDR2 SMNVEV (reference sequence). In DNA form, the CDR3 reads TGTGCCAGCAGCCCTGACCTTTACGAGCAGTACTTC. Translated, it gives CASSPDLYEQYF.

The V gene is TRBV15, the J gene TRBJ1-2; possible D gene TRBD1, 5 bases. Between the trimmed V and J ends, which lost 6 bases and 5 bases, there was a span of 16 bases. CDR3 size: 14 residues. Germline loops: CDR1 LNHNV, CDR2 YYDKDF (reference sequence). The DNA of the CDR3 is TGTGCCACCAGTTTGGGAGGGGCCTCTTATGGCTACACCTTC. As protein: CATSLGGASYGYTF. Full variable domain (missing parts from reference TRBV15 and TRBJ1-2): DAMVIQNPRYQVTQFGKPVTLSCSQTLNHNVMYWYQQKSSQAPKLLFHYYDKDFNNEADTPDNFQSRRPNTSFCFLDIRSPGLGDTAMYLCATSLGGASYGYTFGSGTRLTVV.

The rearrangement uses TRBV28 and TRBJ1-2; the D gene is possibly TRBD1 (5 bases). With 2 bases removed from V and 9 bases from J, the gap between germline ends came to 16 bases. In germline, CDR1 is MDHEN, CDR2 SYDVKM. This CDR3 has 14 residues. The CDR3 DNA is TGTGCCAGCAGTTTACCCCTCGGGACCGGTCGCTACACCTTC. Its translation is CASSLPLGTGRYTF.

There are a few counts of this clone. The chain couples TRBV10-3 to TRBJ2-5; D possibly corresponds to TRBD1 (5 bases). Trimming stripped 4 bases from V and 5 bases from J, with 5 bases between. Germline CDR1 is ENHRY and CDR2 is SYGVKD. CDR3 length equals 11 residues. The DNA of the CDR3 is TGTGCCATCAGTGCAGGGGAGACCCAGTACTTC. It is translated as CAISAGETQYF.

V is TRBV28 and J is TRBJ1-2; D is undetermined. Germline CDR1 MDHEN, CDR2 SYDVKM. The CDR3 sequence is 12 residues long. The V and J ends lost 3 bases and 5 bases respectively, with 7 bases between them. In nucleotides, the CDR3 is TGTGCCAGCAGTTTTTATGCGTATGGCTACACCTTC. Residues: CASSFYAYGYTF.

A few counts support this clone. The chain's CDR3 is CASSPGRDRNNQPQHF. In DNA form, the CDR3 reads TGTGCCAGTAGTCCCGGGAGGGACAGGAACAATCAGCCCCAGCATTTT. The V and J genes are TRBV19 and TRBJ1-5, with TRBD1 identical over 8 bases. The germline V gene has CDR1 LNHDA and CDR2 SQIVND (reference sequence). CDR3 size: 16 residues. V shed 5 bases and J 3 bases; nucleotides not matched to a gene: 9.

This clone was counted a few times. The genes are TRBV6-5 and TRBJ2-3; D not certain. Germline V CDR1 and CDR2: MNHEY, SVGAGI. The V end lost 11 bases, the J end lost 1 base, and 7 bases lay between the germline ends. The length of the CDR3 is 11 residues. For the CDR3, the DNA is TGTGCCGCCGGACGCACAGATACGCAGTATTTT. It specifies CAAGRTDTQYF.